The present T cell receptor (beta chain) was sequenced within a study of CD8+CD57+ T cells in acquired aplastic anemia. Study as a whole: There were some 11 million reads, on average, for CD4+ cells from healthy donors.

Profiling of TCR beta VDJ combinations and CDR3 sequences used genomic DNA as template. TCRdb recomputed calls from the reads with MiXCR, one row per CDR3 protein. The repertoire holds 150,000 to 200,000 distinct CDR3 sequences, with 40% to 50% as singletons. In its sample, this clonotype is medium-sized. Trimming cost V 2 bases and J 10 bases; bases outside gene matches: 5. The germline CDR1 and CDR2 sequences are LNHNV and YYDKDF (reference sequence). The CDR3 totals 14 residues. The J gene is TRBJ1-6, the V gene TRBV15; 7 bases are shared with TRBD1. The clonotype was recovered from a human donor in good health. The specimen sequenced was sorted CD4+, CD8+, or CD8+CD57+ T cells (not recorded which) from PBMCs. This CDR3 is CATSRSGGHSPLHF. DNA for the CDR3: TGTGCCACCAGCAGATCAGGGGGTCACTCACCCCTCCACTTT. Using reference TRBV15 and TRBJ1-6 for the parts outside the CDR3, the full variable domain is DAMVIQNPRYQVTQFGKPVTLSCSQTLNHNVMYWYQQKSSQAPKLLFHYYDKDFNNEADTPDNFQSRRPNTSFCFLDIRSPGLGDTAMYLCATSRSGGHSPLHFGNGTRLTVT.